The 30 T cell receptor beta chains listed next were all sequenced from one sample in a study of OX40 agonist ivuxolimab in advanced cancers. Produced via immunoSEQ multiplex PCR; TCRdb's table is partial and in-frame only. The sample lists 70,000 or so clones; approximately 91% were seen once. The material was CD4+ or CD8+ T cells sorted from blood, obtained in a trial of the OX40 agonist ivuxolimab. The receptors here all came from an adult with an advanced solid tumor such as melanoma, head and neck, liver or kidney cancer.

The chain combines TRBV11-2 with TRBJ2-3; D is perhaps TRBD2 (7 bases). The CDR3 totals 12 residues. CDR1 SGHAT and CDR2 FQNNGV come from the germline V gene. Deletions cut 5 bases from V and 8 bases from J, with 11 bases between. The CDR3: CASSPGGVTQYF. The CDR3, as DNA: TGTGCCAGCAGCCCGGGGGGCGTTACGCAGTATTTT.

The table lists this clone with a few counts. The V and J genes are TRBV7-9 and TRBJ1-1; TRBD1 matches at 11 bases. CDR3 length: 15 residues. Germline loops: CDR1 SEHNR, CDR2 FQNEAQ (reference sequence). The V segment lost 5 bases and the J segment 5 bases; nucleotides outside the gene matches: 7. CDR3: CASSPGQGAGTEAFF. For the CDR3, the DNA is TGTGCCAGCAGCCCCGGACAGGGGGCTGGTACTGAAGCTTTCTTT.

The sample holds one count of this clone. The rearrangement uses TRBV9 and TRBJ2-5; D may match TRBD1 or TRBD2 (5 bases each). The germline V gene encodes CDR1 SGDLS and CDR2 YYNGEE. With 2 bases removed from V and 0 bases from J, the gap between germline ends came to 14 bases. This CDR3 is 16 amino acids long. Written as DNA, the CDR3 is TGTGCCAGCAGCGTTGGAGGACACGCCAACCAAGAGACCCAGTACTTC. Its translation: CASSVGGHANQETQYF. The complete variable domain, with remaining parts taken from reference TRBV9 and TRBJ2-5, reads DSGVTQTPKHLITATGQRVTLRCSPRSGDLSVYWYQQSLDQGLQFLIQYYNGEERAKGNILERFSAQQFPDLHSELNLSSLELGDSALYFCASSVGGHANQETQYFGPGTRLLVL.

The V and J genes are TRBV28 and TRBJ1-5; D not certain. V shed 8 bases and J shed 2 bases, with 4 bases lying between them. This CDR3 spans 11 amino acids. Per germline, CDR1 MDHEN and CDR2 SYDVKM. The CDR3 spells CASGGNQPQHF. DNA for the CDR3: TGTGCCAGCGGCGGCAATCAGCCCCAGCATTTT.

The rearrangement links TRBV30 to TRBJ1-4; 8 bases are shared with TRBD1. Germline V lookup: CDR1 GTSNPN, CDR2 SVGIG (reference sequence). CDR3 length: 12 amino acids. V trimming: 7 bases; J trimming: 3 bases; junction bases outside the gene matches: 1. The CDR3 region has the DNA TGTGCCTCGGACAGGGCTAATGAAAAACTGTTTTTT. The encoded protein is CASDRANEKLFF.

This rearrangement joins TRBV7-2 to TRBJ2-2; no clear D gene. V lost 7 bases to trimming and J lost 5 bases, with 17 bases between them. Germline V CDR1 and CDR2: SGHTA, FQGNSA. The CDR3 sequence is 15 residues long. The CDR3 loop reads CASTAQRSWTGELFF. As DNA, the CDR3 is TGTGCCAGCACCGCACAAAGGAGTTGGACCGGGGAGCTGTTTTTT.

The V gene is TRBV30, the J gene TRBJ1-2; D is possibly TRBD1 (6 bases). CDR3 length: 15 amino acids. Trimming took off 0 bases at V and 6 bases at J, with 17 bases between the two ends. The V gene's germline CDR1 is GTSNPN and CDR2 SVGIG (reference sequence). The CDR3 is CAWSVLWQGQHGYTF. The CDR3 coding sequence is TGTGCCTGGAGTGTACTCTGGCAGGGGCAACATGGCTACACCTTC.

The rearrangement links TRBV5-1 to TRBJ2-7; 7 positions agree with TRBD2. Germline V CDR1 and CDR2: SGHRS, YFSETQ. With 4 bases clipped from V and 5 bases from J, the junction kept 9 bases outside the gene matches. The CDR3 spans 14 residues. For the CDR3, the DNA is TGCGCCAGCAGCCCCGGGGGAGGGATGGACGAGCAGTACTTC. It codes for CASSPGGGMDEQYF.

This clone has a handful of counts. J is TRBJ1-5 and V is TRBV19; 9 nucleotides line up with TRBD1. The germline CDR1 and CDR2 sequences are LNHDA and SQIVND (reference sequence). V dropped 8 bases and J dropped 2; count of bases not matched to a gene: 10. CDR3 length equals 16 residues. CDR3 sequence reads: CASLAPGTGRNQPQHF. In DNA form, the CDR3 reads TGTGCCAGTCTCGCACCCGGGACAGGGCGCAATCAGCCCCAGCATTTT.

This sequence joins TRBV27 and TRBJ1-1; D remains ambiguous. In germline, CDR1 is MNHEY, CDR2 SMNVEV (reference sequence). CDR3 length: 14 residues. The V end was cut by 2 bases, the J end by 2 bases, with 9 bases between. CDR3 region: CASSLRVSNTEAFF. In DNA form, the CDR3 reads TGTGCCAGCAGTTTACGGGTCAGTAACACTGAAGCTTTCTTT.

The chain employs TRBV19 and TRBJ2-1; 11 bases fit TRBD2. Germline loops: CDR1 LNHDA, CDR2 SQIVND (reference sequence). V gave up 3 bases and J gave up 1 base; unmatched junction bases: 11. The CDR3 extends over 19 amino acids. The CDR3 DNA reads as TGTGCCAGTAGTATCGAGGGGGGTAGCGGGAGGGATTCCTACAATGAGCAGTTCTTC. Amino acids: CASSIEGGSGRDSYNEQFF.

This CDR3 is CATSGLTNEKLFF. As DNA, the CDR3 is TGTGCCACCTCGGGACTGACTAATGAAAAACTGTTTTTT. This chain links TRBV6-1 with TRBJ1-4; a possible D gene is TRBD1 (5 bases). CDR3 length: 13 amino acids. CDR1 MNHNS and CDR2 SASEGT come from the germline V gene. Between the trimmed V and J ends, which lost 10 bases and 2 bases, there was a span of 11 bases.

V and J are TRBV7-9 and TRBJ1-2; TRBD1 is a possible D gene (5 bases). Germline CDR1 is SEHNR and CDR2 is FQNEAQ (reference sequence). The CDR3 spans 15 residues. V was pared by 2 bases and J by 0 bases, with 10 bases between. This CDR3 reads CASSLFRETNYGYTF. CDR3 coding DNA: TGTGCCAGCAGCTTATTCAGGGAGACTAACTATGGCTACACCTTC.

The chain has TRBV11-2 and TRBJ2-1; D gene uncertain. The CDR3 covers 13 residues. V was clipped by 7 bases and J by 5 bases, with 12 bases between them. CDR1 is SGHAT, CDR2 FQNNGV, per germline. The chain's CDR3 is CASTSPGDNEQFF. CDR3 bases: TGTGCCAGCACCTCCCCTGGCGACAATGAGCAGTTCTTC. The full variable domain, with the rest looked up from reference TRBV11-2 and TRBJ2-1, is EAGVAQSPRYKIIEKRQSVAFWCNPISGHATLYWYQQILGQGPKLLIQFQNNGVVDDSQLPKDRFSAERLKGVDSTLKIQPAKLEDSAVYLCASTSPGDNEQFFGPGTRLTVL.

This chain uses TRBV18 with TRBJ2-2; D unresolved. The germline CDR1 and CDR2 sequences are KGHSH and LQKENI. The V end was cut by 6 bases, the J end by 6 bases, with 17 bases between. The CDR3 runs to 15 residues. CDR3 nucleotide sequence: TGTGCCAGCTCCCAGGCCCAGGTCGGGTCCGGGGAGCTGTTTTTT. Translating gives CASSQAQVGSGELFF.

The gene calls are TRBV4-1 and TRBJ2-5; a possible D gene is TRBD2 (5 bases). Matching the DNA end better, TRBJ2-7 makes the J call doubtful. The CDR3 is made up of 14 amino acids. Germline CDR1 reads MGHRA; CDR2 reads YSYEKL. CDR3 DNA: TGCGCCAGCCGAGAGAACCGGGGAAGCGGCGAGCAGTACTTC. As protein: CASRENRGSGEQYF.

The rearrangement joins TRBV5-6 to TRBJ2-1; D is undetermined. The CDR3 spans 16 residues. The germline V gene encodes CDR1 SGHDT and CDR2 YYEEEE. Between the trimmed V and J ends, which lost 0 bases and 5 bases, there was a span of 15 bases. CDR3 coding DNA: TGTGCCAGCAGCTTGGGCCCTGTGAGATGGGACAATGAGCAGTTCTTC. It codes for CASSLGPVRWDNEQFF. Together with reference TRBV5-6 and TRBJ2-1, the CDR3 gives the full variable domain: DAGVTQSPTHLIKTRGQQVTLRCSPKSGHDTVSWYQQALGQGPQFIFQYYEEEERQRGNFPDRFSGHQFPNYSSELNVNALLLGDSALYLCASSLGPVRWDNEQFFGPGTRLTVL.

The chain recombines TRBV10-3 with TRBJ2-6, with D possibly TRBD2 on 5 matching bases. Between the trimmed V and J ends, which lost 3 bases and 2 bases, there was a span of 8 bases. Germline assignment: CDR1 ENHRY and CDR2 SYGVKD. There are 15 residues in the CDR3. The CDR3 region has the DNA TGTGCCATCAGTGATGCGGGTACTGGGGCCAACGTCCTGACTTTC. Amino acid sequence: CAISDAGTGANVLTF.

The J gene is TRBJ1-1, the V gene TRBV19; 7 bases align to TRBD1. V trimming: 7 bases; J trimming: 5 bases; junction bases outside the gene matches: 10. The CDR3 sequence is 14 residues long. In germline, CDR1 is LNHDA, CDR2 SQIVND (reference sequence). The CDR3 region has the DNA TGTGCCAGTAACGCCCGACAGGGAGTGACTGAAGCTTTCTTT. It is translated as CASNARQGVTEAFF.

The table lists this clone with a count of one. The rearrangement uses TRBV10-3 and TRBJ2-3; 11 bases map to TRBD2. V lost 5 bases, J lost 6 bases, and 4 bases stayed unmatched. Germline V gives CDR1 ENHRY, CDR2 SYGVKD. CDR3 size: 14 residues. CDR3 amino acids: CAISSSGGSDTQYF. The CDR3 DNA reads TGTGCCATCAGTTCTAGCGGGGGGTCCGATACGCAGTATTTT.

This chain connects TRBV19 to TRBJ2-3; 10 nucleotides match TRBD2. The CDR3 runs 17 residues. With 4 bases clipped from V and 1 base from J, the junction kept 8 bases outside the gene matches. From germline, CDR1 is LNHDA and CDR2 SQIVND (reference sequence). The DNA of the CDR3 is TGTGCCAGTAGTACACTAGCGGGGCGGAACCGCACAGATACGCAGTATTTT. Amino acid sequence: CASSTLAGRNRTDTQYF.

V gene TRBV19 combines with J gene TRBJ1-1; tentatively, D is TRBD1 (5 bases). Germline CDR1 reads LNHDA; CDR2 reads SQIVND (reference sequence). CDR3 length: 16 residues. V lost 7 bases and J 1 base, leaving 19 bases between the germline ends. CDR3 residues: CASKMGDLDRNTEAFF. The CDR3 coding sequence is TGTGCCAGTAAGATGGGCGATTTAGACAGGAACACTGAAGCTTTCTTT. Combining the CDR3 with reference TRBV19 and TRBJ1-1 gives the whole variable domain DGGITQSPKYLFRKEGQNVTLSCEQNLNHDAMYWYRQDPGQGLRLIYYSQIVNDFQKGDIAEGYSVSREKKESFPLTVTSAQKNPTAFYLCASKMGDLDRNTEAFFGQGTRLTVV.

A single count supports this clone. The genes are TRBV4-2 and TRBJ1-3; D ambiguous. This CDR3 comprises 14 residues. Deletions cut 3 bases from V and 0 bases from J, with 6 bases between. Germline CDR1 LGHNA, CDR2 YNFKEQ. The CDR3 coding sequence is TGTGCCAGCAGCCAGGAGAGCTCTGGAAACACCATATATTTT. Its protein product is CASSQESSGNTIYF.

This sequence joins TRBV27 and TRBJ2-1; 9 bases line up with TRBD2. This CDR3 has 16 amino acids. V lost 6 bases and J lost 7; bases outside the gene matches: 13. Germline lookup yields CDR1 MNHEY and CDR2 SMNVEV (reference sequence). The CDR3 DNA reads as TGTGCCAGCAGAACGTCCGGGACTAGCAGATTAAATGAGCAGTTCTTC. This encodes CASRTSGTSRLNEQFF.

The rearrangement joins TRBV5-6 to TRBJ1-4; 7 bases align to TRBD1. The CDR3 covers 17 residues. The germline gives CDR1 SGHDT, CDR2 YYEEEE. V trimming: 0 bases; J trimming: 8 bases; junction bases outside the gene matches: 13. For the CDR3, the DNA is TGTGCCAGCAGCTTGGTCTCTTCAGGAGGGGGCAGAGAAAAACTGTTTTTT. Its protein product is CASSLVSSGGGREKLFF.

The rearrangement uses TRBV30 and TRBJ1-3, with TRBD1 as a possible D gene (5 bases). CDR1 and CDR2 from the germline V gene are GTSNPN and SVGIG (reference sequence). The CDR3 spans 15 residues. Trimming shortened V by 2 bases and J by 2 bases, and 13 bases separated the two germline ends. CDR3 residues: CAWSPTRGAGNTIYF. The DNA of the CDR3 is TGTGCCTGGAGTCCGACCCGGGGGGCTGGAAACACCATATATTTT. The whole variable domain, filled in from reference TRBV30 and TRBJ1-3, reads SQTIHQWPATLVQPVGSPLSLECTVEGTSNPNLYWYRQAAGRGLQLLFYSVGIGQISSEVPQNLSASRPQDRQFILSSKKLLLSDSGFYLCAWSPTRGAGNTIYFGEGSWLTVV.

The chain is built from TRBV2 and TRBJ1-4, with 7 bases aligning to TRBD1. The J segment lost 8 bases and the V segment lost 7 bases, leaving 10 bases of the junction unmatched. Germline loops: CDR1 SNHLY, CDR2 FYNNEI. The CDR3 consists of 14 residues. The CDR3 nucleotides read TGTGCCAGCATCGAAGGCAGGGGGAGCGAAAAACTGTTTTTT. It yields the protein CASIEGRGSEKLFF.

This clone was detected once. V gene TRBV4-1 combines with J gene TRBJ2-6; D may be TRBD2 (7 bases). From germline, CDR1 is MGHRA and CDR2 YSYEKL. V shed 4 bases and J shed 2 bases, with 12 bases lying between them. The CDR3 extends over 16 amino acids. The DNA of the CDR3 is TGCGCCAGCAGCCCGGGGGGCGGGGCTGGGGCCAACGTCCTGACTTTC. It codes for CASSPGGGAGANVLTF.

The chain recombines TRBV5-1 with TRBJ2-3; TRBD2 might be the D (5 bases). The CDR3 totals 15 residues. The germline V gene has CDR1 SGHRS and CDR2 YFSETQ. Trimming removed 5 bases at V and 3 bases at J, with 16 bases between. The CDR3 protein is CASRSALLATDTQYF. In nucleotides, the CDR3 is TGCGCCAGCAGGTCCGCGCTCCTAGCAACAGATACGCAGTATTTT.

The chain uses TRBV6-5 and TRBJ1-2; the D is unclear. CDR3 length: 13 amino acids. Germline CDR1 is MNHEY and CDR2 is SVGAGI. V was cut by 6 bases and J by 4 bases, with 12 bases left in between. The CDR3 loop reads CASSNGRGYGYTF. In DNA, the CDR3 is TGTGCCAGCAGCAATGGACGGGGCTATGGCTACACCTTC.